Presented here are 21 T cell receptor beta chains from one specimen sequenced in a study of blood T cell repertoires in COVID-19. The repertoire was sequenced with immunoSEQ multiplex PCR; TCRdb's copy has only in-frame clones and lacks some. The sample shows some 330,000 clones, more than 85% of them seen only once. Source material: PBMCs or T cells enriched from blood (not recorded which). These receptors all come from a young woman who had recovered from COVID-19.

The J gene is TRBJ1-5, the V gene TRBV18, with D tentatively TRBD1 (5 bases). Germline-derived CDR1 and CDR2 are KGHSH and LQKENI. The V and J ends lost 4 bases and 3 bases respectively, with 10 bases between them. CDR3 length: 14 residues. CDR3 region: CASSLQGNNQPQHF. In DNA, the CDR3 is TGTGCCAGCTCACTCCAGGGTAACAATCAGCCCCAGCATTTT. Full variable domain (missing parts from reference TRBV18 and TRBJ1-5): NAGVMQNPRHLVRRRGQEARLRCSPMKGHSHVYWYRQLPEEGLKFMVYLQKENIIDESGMPKERFSAEFPKEGPSILRIQQVVRGDSAAYFCASSLQGNNQPQHFGDGTRLSIL.

The chain employs TRBV7-9 and TRBJ2-3; 13 bases are shared with TRBD2. CDR1 is SEHNR, CDR2 FQNEAQ, per germline (reference sequence). Trimming removed 4 bases from V and 9 bases from J; junction bases left unmatched: 7. The CDR3 loop spans 15 amino acids. CDR3 bases: TGTGCCAGCAGCTATACTAGCGGGGGGGTTCTGACGCAGTATTTT. Its protein is CASSYTSGGVLTQYF.

For this clone: Other DNA sequences in the sample encode the same CDR3. This CDR3 reads CASSSGYEQYF. DNA for the CDR3: TGCGCCAGCAGCTCCGGGTACGAGCAGTACTTC. The rearrangement joins TRBV5-1 to TRBJ2-7; D is undetermined. This CDR3 spans 11 amino acids. Between the trimmed V and J ends, which lost 3 bases and 4 bases, there was a span of 5 bases. In germline, CDR1 is SGHRS, CDR2 YFSETQ.

The CDR3 sequence: CASSYDRGSRGYTF. The CDR3 DNA is TGTGCCAGCAGCTACGACAGGGGGTCAAGGGGCTACACCTTC. This chain links TRBV9 with TRBJ1-2, with 9 bases fitting TRBD1. CDR1 and CDR2 from the germline V gene are SGDLS and YYNGEE. This CDR3 is built from 14 residues. The V segment lost 4 bases and the J segment 8 bases; nucleotides outside the gene matches: 9.

This clone was seen just once. The rearrangement links TRBV19 to TRBJ1-1; no clear D gene. Germline V gives CDR1 LNHDA, CDR2 SQIVND (reference sequence). V was trimmed by 1 base and J by 0 bases, leaving 9 bases between them. CDR3 length: 15 amino acids. CDR3 nucleotide sequence: TGTGCCAGTAGTATAGGAGCGGGCTTGAACACTGAAGCTTTCTTT. Protein sequence: CASSIGAGLNTEAFF.

This clone came up a few times. V is TRBV19 and J is TRBJ1-5, with D tentatively TRBD1 (5 bases). The V gene's germline CDR1 is LNHDA and CDR2 SQIVND (reference sequence). Trimming removed 7 bases at V and 7 bases at J, with 14 bases between. The CDR3 runs 13 residues. DNA of the CDR3: TGTGCCAGTATCGATCGGGCAGGGCAGCCCCAGCATTTT. It translates to CASIDRAGQPQHF.

This clone has just a few counts. V usage is TRBV9 and J usage is TRBJ1-3; no reliable D call. The V gene's germline CDR1 is SGDLS and CDR2 YYNGEE. The CDR3 sequence is 15 residues long. V shed 4 bases and J shed 0 bases, with 11 bases lying between them. DNA for the CDR3: TGTGCCAGCAGCCTTGACGGGAACTCTGGAAACACCATATATTTT. Encoded protein: CASSLDGNSGNTIYF. Complete variable domain (other parts from reference TRBV9 and TRBJ1-3): DSGVTQTPKHLITATGQRVTLRCSPRSGDLSVYWYQQSLDQGLQFLIQYYNGEERAKGNILERFSAQQFPDLHSELNLSSLELGDSALYFCASSLDGNSGNTIYFGEGSWLTVV.

The V and J genes are TRBV19 and TRBJ2-7; weak D call: TRBD1 (6 bases). Germline loops: CDR1 LNHDA, CDR2 SQIVND (reference sequence). This CDR3 spans 12 amino acids. V gave up 7 bases and J gave up 5 bases, with 12 bases separating them. CDR3 in DNA: TGTGCCAGTAAGTACAGGGTCCACGAGCAGTACTTC. Translated: CASKYRVHEQYF. Full variable domain (outside the CDR3, taken from reference TRBV19 and TRBJ2-7): DGGITQSPKYLFRKEGQNVTLSCEQNLNHDAMYWYRQDPGQGLRLIYYSQIVNDFQKGDIAEGYSVSREKKESFPLTVTSAQKNPTAFYLCASKYRVHEQYFGPGTRLTVT.

The genes are TRBV7-2 and TRBJ2-7; unclear D gene. V was trimmed by 1 base and J by 3 bases, leaving 22 bases between them. CDR1 is SGHTA, CDR2 FQGNSA, per germline. The CDR3 totals 18 residues. CDR3 sequence: CASSLDIDLEQYVYEQYF. As DNA, the CDR3 is TGTGCCAGCAGCTTAGACATTGATCTTGAACAGTACGTCTACGAGCAGTACTTC.

Turning to this clone: At one end, the junction sequence differs from germline, possibly due to a read error. This chain links TRBV6-1 with TRBJ2-2, with D possibly TRBD2 on 5 matching bases. This CDR3 contains 16 residues. Germline values: CDR1 MNHNS, CDR2 SASEGT. CDR3: CASSEGLRRNTGELFF. The DNA for the CDR3 is TGTGCCAGCAGCGAAGGACTCCGTCGGAACACCGGGGAGCTGTTTTTT.

V is TRBV4-3 and J is TRBJ2-7; perhaps TRBD1 as D (6 bases). The V gene's germline CDR1 is LGHNA and CDR2 YSLEER. CDR3 length: 16 residues. V lost 0 bases, J lost 2 bases, and 14 bases lay in between. The CDR3 loop is CASSQDGTRVTYEQYF. The CDR3 DNA is TGCGCCAGCAGCCAAGATGGGACAAGGGTAACCTACGAGCAGTACTTC.

This clone has only one observation. This rearrangement joins TRBV3-1 (or the pseudogene TRBV3-2) to TRBJ1-2, with TRBD1 as a possible D gene (6 bases). Trimming took 4 bases from V and 7 from J, leaving 19 bases between them. Germline-derived CDR1 and CDR2 are LGHDT and YNNKEL (reference sequence). The CDR3 loop spans 15 amino acids. The CDR3 DNA is TGTGCCAGCAGCCCGAGCGGGGGAGGGGGTGTTGGCTACACCTTC. Translation gives CASSPSGGGGVGYTF.

CDR3 in DNA: TGTGCCAGTAGTACCGGGACTAGCGGGACCTCCTACAATGAGCAGTTCTTC. Translation gives CASSTGTSGTSYNEQFF. This sequence joins TRBV19 and TRBJ2-1; 13 nucleotides line up with TRBD2. The CDR3 length is 17 residues. Per germline, CDR1 LNHDA and CDR2 SQIVND (reference sequence). V shed 4 bases, J shed 0 bases, and the junction held 3 bases outside the gene matches.

The chain couples TRBV2 to TRBJ1-2; 7 bases match TRBD1. Germline V gives CDR1 SNHLY, CDR2 FYNNEI. The V segment lost 1 base and the J segment 7 bases; nucleotides outside the gene matches: 3. CDR3 length: 13 residues. This chain's CDR3 is CASSEDRGSGYTF. The CDR3 bases are TGTGCCAGCAGTGAAGACAGGGGCAGTGGCTACACCTTC.

V gene TRBV28 combines with J gene TRBJ1-2; D remains unclear. Germline loops: CDR1 MDHEN, CDR2 SYDVKM. CDR3 length: 13 residues. The V end was cut by 5 bases, the J end by 8 bases, with 15 bases between. CDR3 in amino acids: CASSPPWARGYTF. In DNA, the CDR3 is TGTGCCAGCAGTCCCCCGTGGGCTCGGGGCTACACCTTC.

V and J are TRBV6-2 or TRBV6-3 and TRBJ2-1; weak D call: TRBD2 (5 bases). Germline CDR1 MNHEY, CDR2 SVGEGT. Trimming took 4 bases from V and 0 from J, leaving 16 bases between them. The CDR3 runs 17 residues. CDR3 residues: CASSSPLAQSSYNEQFF. The CDR3 DNA follows: TGTGCCAGCAGTTCCCCCTTAGCGCAAAGCTCCTACAATGAGCAGTTCTTC.

J is TRBJ2-3 and V is TRBV4-2, with 11 positions matching TRBD2. The CDR3 totals 15 residues. J gave up 5 bases and V 5 bases, and 6 bases lay outside the gene matches. CDR1 and CDR2 (germline): LGHNA, YNFKEQ. Here the CDR3 DNA reads TGTGCCAGCAGCTCCCCGACTAGCGGGATAGATACGCAGTATTTT. Translation gives CASSSPTSGIDTQYF.

The CDR3 DNA is TGTGCCAGCAGCTTCACTCCAGACAGTTACGAGCAGTACTTC. This translates into CASSFTPDSYEQYF. The V gene is TRBV11-3, the J gene TRBJ2-7; tentative D call: TRBD1 (5 bases). Germline CDR1 reads SGHNT; CDR2 reads YENEEA. This CDR3 is built from 14 residues. Trimming removed 3 bases from V and 4 bases from J, with 13 bases in between.

There are a few counts of this clone. CDR3 in DNA: TGTGCCACCAGTGAAGTGACAGTCGGGGAGCTGTTTTTT. This sequence encodes CATSEVTVGELFF. The rearrangement links TRBV24-1 to TRBJ2-2, with D perhaps TRBD1 (5 bases). CDR1 KGHDR and CDR2 SFDVKD come from the germline V gene. The CDR3 spans 13 residues. V dropped 4 bases and J dropped 7 bases, with 9 bases sitting between them.

V usage is TRBV28 and J usage is TRBJ2-7, with 12 bases lining up with TRBD2. Per the germline V gene, CDR1 is MDHEN and CDR2 is SYDVKM. CDR3 length: 15 amino acids. The V and J ends lost 4 bases and 3 bases, in that order; junction bases with no gene match: 4. In nucleotides, the CDR3 is TGTGCCAGCAGTTCCCTAGCGGGGGGGCTCTACGAGCAGTACTTC. This translates into CASSSLAGGLYEQYF.

The chain joins TRBV7-2 to TRBJ2-1; 8 bases line up with TRBD1. There are 15 residues in the CDR3. Germline-derived CDR1 and CDR2 are SGHTA and FQGNSA. V shed 1 base and J 5 bases; nucleotides not matched to a gene: 4. The CDR3 here is CASSLVTGGNNEQFF. In nucleotides, the CDR3 is TGTGCCAGCAGCTTAGTAACAGGGGGGAACAATGAGCAGTTCTTC.